Listed below are T cell receptor beta chains from one sample, sequenced in a study of control samples from healthy donors and cancer patients. Here immunoSEQ multiplex PCR was the method, and the copy in TCRdb shows in-frame clones only, minus some. The sample consists of roughly 100,000 clones, around 89% of them appearing once. The sequenced sample consisted of PBMCs. These receptors originate from a man aged 55 to 70 with lung cancer. CDR3s include the opening cysteine and the closing phenylalanine or tryptophan. The order of the fields is V gene, J gene, D gene, clone size, CDR3 DNA, CDR3 protein. A D gene is named only where the DNA matches it firmly. Clone size appears in some rows only: once, few, many, or a class for an expanded clone.

V: TRBV30
J: TRBJ1-1
D: .
size: .
DNA: TGTGCCTGGAGTGTGGGGGGCCTGAACACTGAAGCTTTCTTT
CDR3: CAWSVGGLNTEAFF

V: TRBV9
J: TRBJ2-2
D: .
size: .
DNA: TGTGCCAGCGGAGGCGGGGCCGCGGACACCGGGGAGCTGTTTTTT
CDR3: CASGGGAADTGELFF

V: TRBV11-3
J: TRBJ1-4
D: .
size: .
DNA: TGTGCCAGCAGCCCTAACACAGTTTACGGAAAACTGTTTTTT
CDR3: CASSPNTVYGKLFF

V: TRBV27
J: TRBJ2-1
D: .
size: .
DNA: TGTGCCAGCAGTTTATCGGATACAGGGTCCTACAATGAGCAGTTCTTC
CDR3: CASSLSDTGSYNEQFF

V: TRBV24-1
J: TRBJ1-4
D: .
size: .
DNA: TGTGCCACCAGTGATTTAGGCAGGTTAGATGAAAAACTGTTTTTT
CDR3: CATSDLGRLDEKLFF

V: TRBV2
J: TRBJ1-4
D: .
size: .
DNA: TGTGCCAGCAGTGAGGGGGTGGGGGCCGAAAAACTGTTTTTT
CDR3: CASSEGVGAEKLFF

V: TRBV6-4
J: TRBJ1-5
D: .
size: .
DNA: TGTGCCAGCAGTGTCTCAGGGGACAATCAGCCCCAGCATTTT
CDR3: CASSVSGDNQPQHF

V: TRBV6-5
J: TRBJ2-2
D: .
size: .
DNA: TGTGCCAGCAGCGTTGCTGGGGGGTCCCGGGAGCTGTTTTTT
CDR3: CASSVAGGSRELFF

V: TRBV4-1
J: TRBJ2-5
D: .
size: once
DNA: TGCGCCAGCAGCCGCGGCGGACCTATTAGGGGCGAGACCCAGTACTTC
CDR3: CASSRGGPIRGETQYF

V: TRBV30
J: TRBJ2-2
D: .
size: few
DNA: TGTGCCTGGAGTGTAGACAGGATGGGCACCGGGGAGCTGTTTTTT
CDR3: CAWSVDRMGTGELFF

V: TRBV6-4
J: TRBJ2-2
D: TRBD2
size: .
DNA: TGTGCCAGCAGGAGCCTCGGGGGGGCAGGCACCGGGGAGCTGTTTTTT
CDR3: CASRSLGGAGTGELFF

V: TRBV7-6
J: TRBJ1-4
D: .
size: .
DNA: TGTGCCAGCAGCCAGCAGGCCGGTGAAAAACTGTTTTTT
CDR3: CASSQQAGEKLFF

V: TRBV25-1
J: TRBJ2-3
D: .
size: .
DNA: TGTGCCAGCAGTAAGGGACGGTTTAGCACAGATACGCAGTATTTT
CDR3: CASSKGRFSTDTQYF

V: TRBV6-5
J: TRBJ2-3
D: TRBD2
size: .
DNA: TGTGCCAGCAGTTATGGGCGGGGGGGCAGGTCAGATACGCAGTATTTT
CDR3: CASSYGRGGRSDTQYF

V: TRBV13
J: TRBJ1-1
D: .
size: .
DNA: TGTGCCAGCAGCACCCTGGGACGGAATGAAGCTTTCTTT
CDR3: CASSTLGRNEAFF

V: TRBV18
J: TRBJ1-6
D: .
size: .
DNA: TGTGCCAGCTCACTGGATCAGGCGATTAATTCACCCCTCCACTTT
CDR3: CASSLDQAINSPLHF

V: TRBV12-5
J: TRBJ1-4
D: .
size: .
DNA: TGTGCTAGTGGGCCCGGCGGCGCGCGTGAAAAACTGTTTTTT
CDR3: CASGPGGAREKLFF

V: TRBV10-2
J: TRBJ1-5
D: TRBD1
size: .
DNA: TGCGCCAGCAATTTGGGAGGGGGCGATCAGCCCCAGCATTTT
CDR3: CASNLGGGDQPQHF

V: TRBV11-2
J: TRBJ1-1
D: .
size: .
DNA: TGTGCCAGCAGCTTAAGAAGGGGCATTAGAGAGGCTTTCTTT
CDR3: CASSLRRGIREAFF